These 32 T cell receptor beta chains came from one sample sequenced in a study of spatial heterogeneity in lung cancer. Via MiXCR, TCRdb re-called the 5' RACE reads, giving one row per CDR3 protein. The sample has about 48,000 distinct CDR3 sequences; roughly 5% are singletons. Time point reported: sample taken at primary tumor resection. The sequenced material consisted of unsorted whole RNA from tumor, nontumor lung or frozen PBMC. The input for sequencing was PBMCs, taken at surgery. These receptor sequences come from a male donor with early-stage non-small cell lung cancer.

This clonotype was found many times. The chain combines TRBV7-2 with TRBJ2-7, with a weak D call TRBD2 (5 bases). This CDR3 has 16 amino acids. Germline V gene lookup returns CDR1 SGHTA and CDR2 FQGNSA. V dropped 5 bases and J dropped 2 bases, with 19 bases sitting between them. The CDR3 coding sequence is TGTGCCAGCAGCCTACGGGGAGAACGAGGTGCCTACGAGCAGTACTTC. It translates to CASSLRGERGAYEQYF.

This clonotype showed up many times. The CDR3 DNA follows: TGCAGTGTCCCCCAGGAGGGGGCTGAAGCTTTCTTT. Translation: CSVPQEGAEAFF. The genes are TRBV20-1 and TRBJ1-1, with D maybe TRBD1 (6 bases). There are 12 residues in the CDR3. Trimming shortened V by 7 bases and J by 6 bases, and 15 bases separated the two germline ends. Germline V gene sequence: CDR1 DFQATT, CDR2 SNEGSKA (reference sequence).

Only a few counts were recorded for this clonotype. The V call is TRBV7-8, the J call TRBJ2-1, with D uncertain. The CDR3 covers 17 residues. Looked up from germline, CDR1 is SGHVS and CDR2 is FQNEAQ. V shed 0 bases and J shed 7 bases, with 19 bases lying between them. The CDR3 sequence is CASSLAVIASMGNEQFF. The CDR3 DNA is TGTGCCAGCAGCTTAGCCGTCATAGCCAGTATGGGAAATGAGCAGTTCTTC.

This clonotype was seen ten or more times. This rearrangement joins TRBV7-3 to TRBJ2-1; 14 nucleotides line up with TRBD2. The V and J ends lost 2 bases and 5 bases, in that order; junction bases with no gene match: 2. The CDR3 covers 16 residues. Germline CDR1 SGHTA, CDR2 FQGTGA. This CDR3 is CASSLLGLAGDNEQFF. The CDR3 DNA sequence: TGTGCCAGCAGCTTATTGGGACTAGCGGGAGACAATGAGCAGTTCTTC.

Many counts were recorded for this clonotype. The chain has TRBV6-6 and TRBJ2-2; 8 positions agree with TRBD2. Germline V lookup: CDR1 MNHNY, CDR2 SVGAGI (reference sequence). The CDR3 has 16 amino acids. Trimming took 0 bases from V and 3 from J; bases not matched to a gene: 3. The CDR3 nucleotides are TGTGCCAGCAGTTACTCTAGCGGGGATTACACCGGGGAGCTGTTTTTT. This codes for CASSYSSGDYTGELFF.

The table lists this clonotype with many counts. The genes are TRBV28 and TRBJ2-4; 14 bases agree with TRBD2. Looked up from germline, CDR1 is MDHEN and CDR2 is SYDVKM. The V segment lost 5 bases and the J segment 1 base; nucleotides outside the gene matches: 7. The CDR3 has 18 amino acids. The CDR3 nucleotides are TGTGCCAGCAGTGCGACTAGCGGGAGGGCCACGGCCAAAAACATTCAGTACTTC. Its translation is CASSATSGRATAKNIQYF.

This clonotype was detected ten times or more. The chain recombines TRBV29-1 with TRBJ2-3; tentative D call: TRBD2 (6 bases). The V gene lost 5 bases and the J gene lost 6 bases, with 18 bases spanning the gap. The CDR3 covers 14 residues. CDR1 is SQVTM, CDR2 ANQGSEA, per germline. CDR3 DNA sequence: TGCAGCGTTCTTTCGGGTGGGAGGTGGGATACGCAGTATTTT. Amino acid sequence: CSVLSGGRWDTQYF.

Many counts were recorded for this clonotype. CDR3 coding DNA: TGTGCCAGCAGTTCCCGTGGTAGCGGGAGGGTATTGGATACGCAGTATTTT. It is translated as CASSSRGSGRVLDTQYF. The rearrangement joins TRBV27 to TRBJ2-3, with 11 bases aligning to TRBD2. The CDR3 runs 17 residues. In germline, CDR1 is MNHEY, CDR2 SMNVEV (reference sequence). The V and J ends lost 4 bases and 6 bases, in that order; junction bases with no gene match: 12.

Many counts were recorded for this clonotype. CDR3 amino acids: CASTGGTLNYEQYF. DNA of the CDR3: TGTGCCAGCACGGGAGGGACCCTCAACTACGAGCAGTACTTC. The J gene is TRBJ2-7, the V gene TRBV6-6, with 8 bases lining up with TRBD2. In germline, CDR1 is MNHNY, CDR2 SVGAGI (reference sequence). This CDR3 has 14 residues. J was trimmed by 3 bases and V by 7 bases; bases with no gene match: 8.

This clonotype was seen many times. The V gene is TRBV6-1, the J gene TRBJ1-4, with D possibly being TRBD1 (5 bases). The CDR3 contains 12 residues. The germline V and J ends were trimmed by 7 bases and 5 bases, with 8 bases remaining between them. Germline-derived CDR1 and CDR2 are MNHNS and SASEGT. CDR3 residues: CASMGDNEKLFF. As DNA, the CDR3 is TGTGCCAGCATGGGGGACAATGAAAAACTGTTTTTT.

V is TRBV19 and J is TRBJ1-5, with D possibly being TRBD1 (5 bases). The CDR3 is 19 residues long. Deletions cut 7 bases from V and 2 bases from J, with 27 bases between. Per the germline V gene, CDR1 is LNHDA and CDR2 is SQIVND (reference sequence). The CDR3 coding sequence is TGTGCCAGTACAAGCCGGGACTTCAGGAGGGGAGTAGGCAATCAGCCCCAGCATTTT. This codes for CASTSRDFRRGVGNQPQHF.

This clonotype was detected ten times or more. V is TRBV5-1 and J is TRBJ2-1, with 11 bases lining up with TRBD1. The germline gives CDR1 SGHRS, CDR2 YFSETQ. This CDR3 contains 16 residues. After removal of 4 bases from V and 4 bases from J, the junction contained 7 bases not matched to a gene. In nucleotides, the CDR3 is TGCGCCAGCAGCCCTGGACAGGGGGCAAGGTACAATGAGCAGTTCTTC. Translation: CASSPGQGARYNEQFF.

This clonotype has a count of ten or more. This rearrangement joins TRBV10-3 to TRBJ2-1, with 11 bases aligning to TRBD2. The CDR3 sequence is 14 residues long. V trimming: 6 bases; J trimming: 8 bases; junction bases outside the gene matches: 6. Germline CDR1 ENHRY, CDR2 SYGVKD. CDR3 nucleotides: TGTGCCATCAGACCGGGACTAGCGGCGGATGAGCAGTTCTTC. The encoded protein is CAIRPGLAADEQFF.

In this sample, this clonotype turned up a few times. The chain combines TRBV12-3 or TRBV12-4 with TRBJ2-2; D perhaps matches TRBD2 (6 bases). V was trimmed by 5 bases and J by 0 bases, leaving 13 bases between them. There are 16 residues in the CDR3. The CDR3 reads CASSPSVAANTGELFF. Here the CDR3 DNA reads TGTGCCAGCAGTCCCAGTGTAGCGGCGAACACCGGGGAGCTGTTTTTT.

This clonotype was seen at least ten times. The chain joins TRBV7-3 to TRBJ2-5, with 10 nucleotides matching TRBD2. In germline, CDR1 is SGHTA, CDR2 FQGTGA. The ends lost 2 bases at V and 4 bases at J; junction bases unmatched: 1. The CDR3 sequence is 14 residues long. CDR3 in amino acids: CASSLLAGVETQYF. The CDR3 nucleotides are TGTGCCAGCAGCTTACTAGCGGGAGTAGAGACCCAGTACTTC.

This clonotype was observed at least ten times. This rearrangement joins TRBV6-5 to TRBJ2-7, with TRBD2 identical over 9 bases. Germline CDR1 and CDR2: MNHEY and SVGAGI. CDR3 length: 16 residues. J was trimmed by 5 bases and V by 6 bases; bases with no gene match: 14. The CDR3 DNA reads TGTGCCAGCAGCAGGGCCCTCGCGGGAGGGGTCGACGAGCAGTACTTC. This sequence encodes CASSRALAGGVDEQYF.

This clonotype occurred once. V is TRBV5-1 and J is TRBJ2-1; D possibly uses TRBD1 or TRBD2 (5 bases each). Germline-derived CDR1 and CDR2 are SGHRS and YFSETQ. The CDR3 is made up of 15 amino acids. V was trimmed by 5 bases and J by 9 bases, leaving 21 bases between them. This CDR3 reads CASSMGVGNFGEQFF. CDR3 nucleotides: TGCGCCAGCAGTATGGGGGTCGGGAATTTTGGTGAGCAGTTCTTC.

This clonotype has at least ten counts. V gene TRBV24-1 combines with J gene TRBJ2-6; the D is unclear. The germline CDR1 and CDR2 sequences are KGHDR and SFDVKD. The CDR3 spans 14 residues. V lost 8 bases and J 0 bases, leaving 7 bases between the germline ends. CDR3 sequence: CATKSSSGANVLTF. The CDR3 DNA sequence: TGTGCCACCAAGTCCAGCTCTGGGGCCAACGTCCTGACTTTC.

The CDR3 sequence is CASSLSQGTFNEKLFF. As DNA, the CDR3 is TGTGCCAGCAGCTTATCTCAGGGGACTTTTAATGAAAAACTGTTTTTT. This chain joins TRBV7-8 and TRBJ1-4; D is perhaps TRBD1 (6 bases). The CDR3 is made up of 16 amino acids. Germline CDR1 is SGHVS and CDR2 is FQNEAQ. V was clipped by 2 bases and J by 4 bases, with 14 bases between them. The variable domain in full, completed from reference TRBV7-8 and TRBJ1-4, reads GAGVSQSPRYKVAKRGQDVALRCDPISGHVSLFWYQQALGQGPEFLTYFQNEAQLDKSGLPSDRFFAERPEGSVSTLKIQRTQQEDSAVYLCASSLSQGTFNEKLFFGSGTQLSVL.

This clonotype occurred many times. CDR3 loop: CSALPGTGANEQFF. The CDR3 DNA is TGCAGTGCCCTTCCCGGGACAGGGGCCAATGAGCAGTTCTTC. J is TRBJ2-1 and V is TRBV20-1, with 10 bases identical to TRBD1. Per germline, CDR1 DFQATT and CDR2 SNEGSKA (reference sequence). V was clipped by 6 bases and J by 6 bases; unmatched bases: 8. CDR3 size: 14 residues.

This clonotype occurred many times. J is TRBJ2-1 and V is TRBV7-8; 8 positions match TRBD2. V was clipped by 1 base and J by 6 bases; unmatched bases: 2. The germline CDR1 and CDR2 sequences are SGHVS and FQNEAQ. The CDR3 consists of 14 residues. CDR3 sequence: CASSLGGTSNEQFF. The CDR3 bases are TGTGCCAGCAGCTTAGGGGGGACTAGCAATGAGCAGTTCTTC.

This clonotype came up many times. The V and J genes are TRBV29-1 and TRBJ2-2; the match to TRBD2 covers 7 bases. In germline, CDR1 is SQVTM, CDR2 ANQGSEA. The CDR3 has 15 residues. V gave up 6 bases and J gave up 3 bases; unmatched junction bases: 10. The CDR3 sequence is CSVGGTRWDTGELFF. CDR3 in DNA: TGCAGCGTGGGAGGGACCCGGTGGGACACCGGGGAGCTGTTTTTT.

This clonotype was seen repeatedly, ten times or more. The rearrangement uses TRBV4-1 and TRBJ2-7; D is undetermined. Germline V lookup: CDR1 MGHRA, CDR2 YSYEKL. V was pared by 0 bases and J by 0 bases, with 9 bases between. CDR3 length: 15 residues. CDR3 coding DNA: TGCGCCAGCAGCCAAGATCCCGATAGCTCCTACGAGCAGTACTTC. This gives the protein CASSQDPDSSYEQYF.

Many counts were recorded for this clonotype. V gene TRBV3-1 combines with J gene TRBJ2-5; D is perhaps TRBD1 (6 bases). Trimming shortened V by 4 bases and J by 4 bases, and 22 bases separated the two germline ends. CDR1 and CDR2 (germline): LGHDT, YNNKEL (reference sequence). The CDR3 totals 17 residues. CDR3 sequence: CASSPQEFGGGGETQYF. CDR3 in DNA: TGTGCCAGCAGCCCACAGGAATTTGGTGGGGGCGGAGAGACCCAGTACTTC.

CDR3 in amino acids: CASSERRVGDQPQHF. The CDR3 coding sequence is TGTGCCAGCAGTGAGCGCAGGGTTGGGGATCAGCCCCAGCATTTT. The rearrangement links TRBV2 to TRBJ1-5; D is possibly TRBD1 (5 bases). Trimming pared 3 bases from V and 5 bases from J, leaving 14 bases between. The CDR3 consists of 15 residues. CDR1 and CDR2 from the germline V gene are SNHLY and FYNNEI.

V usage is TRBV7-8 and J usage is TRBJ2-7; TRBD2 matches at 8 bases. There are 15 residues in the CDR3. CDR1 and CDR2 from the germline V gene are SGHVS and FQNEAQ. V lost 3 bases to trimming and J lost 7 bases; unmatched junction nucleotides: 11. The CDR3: CASSFNRLASGEQYF. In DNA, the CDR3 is TGTGCCAGCAGCTTCAACCGACTAGCGTCGGGGGAGCAGTACTTC.

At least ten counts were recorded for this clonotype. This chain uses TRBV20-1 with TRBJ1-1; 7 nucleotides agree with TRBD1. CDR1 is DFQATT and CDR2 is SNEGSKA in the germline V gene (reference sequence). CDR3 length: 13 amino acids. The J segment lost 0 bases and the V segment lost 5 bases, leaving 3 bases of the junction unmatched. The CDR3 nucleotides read TGCAGTGCTTCCGGGACAGTGAACACTGAAGCTTTCTTT. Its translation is CSASGTVNTEAFF.

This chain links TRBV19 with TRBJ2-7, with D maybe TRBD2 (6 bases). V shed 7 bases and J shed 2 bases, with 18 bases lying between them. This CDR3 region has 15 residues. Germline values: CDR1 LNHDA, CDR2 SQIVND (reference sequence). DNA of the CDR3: TGTGCCAGTACCATGGGAGGAATCCAGCCCTACGAGCAGTACTTC. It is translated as CASTMGGIQPYEQYF.

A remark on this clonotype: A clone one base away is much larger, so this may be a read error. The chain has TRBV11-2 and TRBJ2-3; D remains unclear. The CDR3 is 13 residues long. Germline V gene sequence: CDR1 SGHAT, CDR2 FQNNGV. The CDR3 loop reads CAGSPPGTDTQYF. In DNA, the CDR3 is TGTGCCGGCAGCCCACCCGGCACAGATACGCAGTATTTT.

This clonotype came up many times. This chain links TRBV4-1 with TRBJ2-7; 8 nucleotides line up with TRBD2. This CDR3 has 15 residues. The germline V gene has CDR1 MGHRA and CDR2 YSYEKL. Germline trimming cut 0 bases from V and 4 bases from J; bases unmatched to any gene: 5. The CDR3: CASSQDIGGRYEQYF. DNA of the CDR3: TGCGCCAGCAGCCAAGATATCGGCGGGAGGTACGAGCAGTACTTC.

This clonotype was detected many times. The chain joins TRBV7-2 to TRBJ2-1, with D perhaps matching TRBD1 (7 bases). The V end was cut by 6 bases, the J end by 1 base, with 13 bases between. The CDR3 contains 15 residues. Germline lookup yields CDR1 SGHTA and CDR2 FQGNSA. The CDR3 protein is CASRSQGGSYNEQFF. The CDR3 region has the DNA TGTGCCAGCAGGAGTCAGGGGGGTTCCTACAATGAGCAGTTCTTC.

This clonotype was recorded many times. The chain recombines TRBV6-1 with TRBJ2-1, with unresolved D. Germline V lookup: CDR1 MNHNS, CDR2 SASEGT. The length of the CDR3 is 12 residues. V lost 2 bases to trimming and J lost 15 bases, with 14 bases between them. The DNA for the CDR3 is TGTGCCAGCAGTGAAACGGTGCTAGTTCGGTTCTTC. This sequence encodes CASSETVLVRFF.